This T cell receptor beta chain originates from a study of radiation and T cells in renal cell carcinoma. Across the study: Nephrectomy followed 15 Gy stereotactic body radiation by 4 weeks. General study results and limits: In blood, top tumor clones expanded by 2 weeks, shrinking by 4.

The sample's time point: baseline pretreatment blood. Regarding treatment: 15 Gy SBRT to primary tumor, nephrectomy 4 weeks later. Radiation-treated patients gave blood at baseline, week 2 and week 4. Clear cell pathology was present in this patient's renal cell carcinoma. This table comes from immunoSEQ multiplex PCR, and its TCRdb copy is limited to in-frame clones, with some not included. In the table there are 130,000 or so clones, roughly 85% of which are singletons. A note on this clone: The antigen is not known.

This clonotype was obtained from a woman between 45 and 60 years old with renal cell carcinoma. Source: blood, taken from a patient whose treatment included radiotherapy and nephrectomy.

CDR3 coding DNA: TGTGCCAGCTCACCGACTATGGAGGGGGCCTACAATGAGCAGTTCTTC. As protein: CASSPTMEGAYNEQFF. The chain recombines TRBV18 with TRBJ2-1; D is perhaps TRBD1 or TRBD2 (6 bases each). The CDR3 is 16 residues long. Trimming removed 3 bases from V and 2 bases from J, with 14 bases in between. Germline-derived CDR1 and CDR2 are KGHSH and LQKENI.